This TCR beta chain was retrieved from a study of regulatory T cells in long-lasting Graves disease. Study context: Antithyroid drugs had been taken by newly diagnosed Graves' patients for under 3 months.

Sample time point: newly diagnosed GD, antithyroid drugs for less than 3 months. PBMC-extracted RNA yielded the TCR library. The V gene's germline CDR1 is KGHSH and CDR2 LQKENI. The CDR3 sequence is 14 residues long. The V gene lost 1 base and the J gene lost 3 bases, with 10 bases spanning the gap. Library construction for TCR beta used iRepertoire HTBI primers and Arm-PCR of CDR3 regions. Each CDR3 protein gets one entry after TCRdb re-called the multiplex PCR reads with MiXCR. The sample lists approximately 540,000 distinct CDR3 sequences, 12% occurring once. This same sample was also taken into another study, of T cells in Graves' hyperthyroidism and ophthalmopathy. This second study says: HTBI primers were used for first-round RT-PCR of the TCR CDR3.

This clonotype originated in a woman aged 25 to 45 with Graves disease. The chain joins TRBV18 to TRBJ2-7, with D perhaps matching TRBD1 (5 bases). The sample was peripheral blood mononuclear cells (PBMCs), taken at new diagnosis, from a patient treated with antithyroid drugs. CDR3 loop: CASSPHRGFYEQYF. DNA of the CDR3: TGTGCCAGCTCACCACATAGGGGTTTCTACGAGCAGTACTTC.